These T cell receptor beta chains were read from a single sample in a study of response to subunit inactivated influenza vaccine. TCRdb independently ran MiXCR on the RT-PCR reads; one entry per CDR3 protein. Seen here are a few hundred thousand distinct CDR3 sequences, approximately 14% observed once, and the top ten hold around 10%. This sample comprised PBMCs from blood, obtained 11 to 12 days after vaccination. The receptors were sampled from a man aged 45-65 years who received an inactivated influenza vaccine. CDR3s include the opening cysteine and the closing phenylalanine or tryptophan. D genes are given only for firm matches. Only some rows state a clone size, as once, few, many or a class for expanded clones.

d_gene: -
j_gene: TRBJ1-5
v_gene: TRBV12-3/TRBV12-4
abundance: -
CDR3aa: CASSPLASPGPQHF
CDR3nt: TGTGCCAGCAGTCCCCTAGCGTCCCCGGGGCCCCAGCATTTT

d_gene: -
j_gene: TRBJ2-1
v_gene: TRBV5-1
abundance: many
CDR3aa: CASQLLTSYNEQFF
CDR3nt: TGCGCCAGCCAACTTCTGACCTCCTACAATGAGCAGTTCTTC

d_gene: TRBD2
j_gene: TRBJ2-5
v_gene: TRBV20-1
abundance: few
CDR3aa: CSASAFGRGGETQYF
CDR3nt: TGCAGTGCTAGTGCGTTCGGGAGGGGCGGCGAGACCCAGTACTTC

d_gene: TRBD1
j_gene: TRBJ1-6
v_gene: TRBV7-8
abundance: -
CDR3aa: CASSLGRTGGTPFHNSPLHF
CDR3nt: TGTGCCAGCAGCTTAGGTCGGACAGGGGGCACCCCTTTCCACAATTCACCCCTCCACTTT

d_gene: -
j_gene: TRBJ1-2
v_gene: TRBV5-1
abundance: -
CDR3aa: CASSNGGGNYGYTF
CDR3nt: TGCGCCTCCTCAAATGGGGGGGGGAACTATGGCTACACCTTC

d_gene: -
j_gene: TRBJ1-5
v_gene: TRBV28
abundance: few
CDR3aa: CASILQGLYSNQPQHF
CDR3nt: TGTGCCAGCATTTTACAAGGGCTATATAGCAATCAGCCCCAGCATTTT

d_gene: TRBD2
j_gene: TRBJ2-1
v_gene: TRBV9
abundance: few
CDR3aa: CASSVAGGWGNEQFF
CDR3nt: TGTGCCAGCAGCGTGGCGGGAGGGTGGGGCAATGAGCAGTTCTTC

d_gene: -
j_gene: TRBJ2-1
v_gene: TRBV7-9
abundance: -
CDR3aa: CASSLPDNSYNEQFF
CDR3nt: TGTGCCAGCAGCCTACCGGACAACTCCTACAATGAGCAGTTCTTC

d_gene: TRBD1
j_gene: TRBJ1-1
v_gene: TRBV5-1
abundance: -
CDR3aa: CASSPGGAWNTEAFF
CDR3nt: TGCGCCAGCAGCCCAGGGGGCGCGTGGAACACTGAAGCTTTCTTT

d_gene: -
j_gene: TRBJ2-3
v_gene: TRBV7-8
abundance: few
CDR3aa: CASSLGGVGTDTQYF
CDR3nt: TGTGCCAGCAGCTTAGGTGGGGTCGGCACAGATACGCAGTATTTT

d_gene: TRBD1
j_gene: TRBJ1-2
v_gene: TRBV7-9
abundance: -
CDR3aa: CASSLTKPGQGDYGYTF
CDR3nt: TGTGCCAGCAGCCTCACTAAACCGGGACAGGGGGACTATGGCTACACCTTC

d_gene: TRBD1
j_gene: TRBJ2-7
v_gene: TRBV11-1
abundance: -
CDR3aa: CASSSPGTGVYEQYF
CDR3nt: TGTGCCAGCAGCTCCCCCGGGACAGGGGTCTACGAGCAGTACTTC

d_gene: TRBD1
j_gene: TRBJ1-4
v_gene: TRBV6-2/TRBV6-3
abundance: -
CDR3aa: CASSPQTGANEKLFF
CDR3nt: TGTGCCAGCAGTCCACAGACAGGGGCGAATGAAAAACTGTTTTTT

d_gene: -
j_gene: TRBJ2-2
v_gene: TRBV6-1
abundance: -
CDR3aa: CACRRAGADTGELFF
CDR3nt: TGTGCCTGCCGAAGGGCAGGGGCGGACACCGGGGAGCTGTTTTTT

d_gene: -
j_gene: TRBJ1-2
v_gene: TRBV28
abundance: few
CDR3aa: CASSIRGSYGYTF
CDR3nt: TGTGCCAGCAGCATCAGAGGGAGCTATGGCTACACCTTC

d_gene: -
j_gene: TRBJ1-2
v_gene: TRBV7-2
abundance: -
CDR3aa: CASSLKIDQGYTF
CDR3nt: TGTGCCAGCAGCTTAAAGATTGATCAAGGCTACACCTTC

d_gene: -
j_gene: TRBJ2-1
v_gene: TRBV25-1
abundance: -
CDR3aa: CASSGGGEQFF
CDR3nt: TGTGCCAGCAGTGGTGGGGGTGAGCAGTTCTTC

d_gene: -
j_gene: TRBJ1-5
v_gene: TRBV9
abundance: -
CDR3aa: CASSVGSGYSNQPQHF
CDR3nt: TGTGCCAGCAGCGTAGGCTCAGGGTATAGCAATCAGCCCCAGCATTTT

d_gene: -
j_gene: TRBJ2-2
v_gene: TRBV6-2/TRBV6-3
abundance: many
CDR3aa: CASSLRLGTGELFF
CDR3nt: TGTGCCAGCAGTCTTCGACTAGGCACCGGGGAGCTGTTTTTT

d_gene: -
j_gene: TRBJ1-1
v_gene: TRBV5-1
abundance: many
CDR3aa: CASSLSKIRDTEAFF
CDR3nt: TGCGCCAGCAGCTTGTCAAAGATCCGGGACACTGAAGCTTTCTTT

d_gene: -
j_gene: TRBJ2-2
v_gene: TRBV20-1
abundance: -
CDR3aa: CSARDRLARRDTGELFF
CDR3nt: TGCAGTGCTAGAGATCGTTTGGCGAGGAGGGACACCGGGGAGCTGTTTTTT

d_gene: TRBD2
j_gene: TRBJ2-7
v_gene: TRBV5-1
abundance: -
CDR3aa: CASSREGHYEQYF
CDR3nt: TGCGCCAGCAGTCGGGAGGGGCACTACGAGCAGTACTTC

d_gene: TRBD2
j_gene: TRBJ2-3
v_gene: TRBV5-1
abundance: once
CDR3aa: CASSWTSASTDTQYF
CDR3nt: TGCGCCAGCAGCTGGACTAGCGCGAGCACAGATACGCAGTATTTT

d_gene: -
j_gene: TRBJ1-3
v_gene: TRBV5-1
abundance: many
CDR3aa: CASSVDRSGNTIYF
CDR3nt: TGCGCCAGCAGCGTTGACCGCTCTGGAAACACCATATATTTT